The rows below give T cell receptor beta chains drawn from one sample of a study of cytotoxic CD8 clonotypes in ibrutinib-treated CLL. TCRdb keeps only in-frame clones here, not all; method: immunoSEQ multiplex PCR. The sample has 130,000 or so clones, 70% to 80% seen once. Specimen: PBMCs, collected after 12 months of ibrutinib treatment. All receptors come from a human donor with chronic lymphocytic leukemia. CDR3s include the opening cysteine and the closing phenylalanine or tryptophan. A D gene is named only where the DNA matches it firmly. A row's size may be missing; if present it is once, few, many or a size class.

>-|TRBJ2-7|-|TRBV9
CASSVGGFYEQYF
>-|TRBJ2-1|-|TRBV27
CASSSSSYNEQFF
>-|TRBJ1-2|-|TRBV2
CASSDLTDRGYTF
>few|TRBJ2-3|-|TRBV6-1
CASSEGPGPTDTQYF
>few|TRBJ1-1|-|TRBV7-2
CASSSPAGAATEAFF
>-|TRBJ2-1|-|TRBV5-6
CAETGKIYNEQFF
>once|TRBJ2-1|TRBD2|TRBV5-1
CASSRTSGEYNEQFF
>few|TRBJ2-7|TRBD1|TRBV19
CASSPNPGTGGGDSIF
>-|TRBJ2-7|TRBD2|TRBV30
CAWTRTSGSYEQYF
>-|TRBJ2-3|-|TRBV28
CASSFGGTQYF
>-|TRBJ1-2|-|TRBV29-1
CSVEKAGSWNTF
>-|TRBJ2-7|-|TRBV28
CASSPGDRNVYEQYF
>-|TRBJ2-3|TRBD1|TRBV5-1
CASKGAGAPSDTQYF
>-|TRBJ1-5|-|TRBV4-1
CASSQDPSNQPQHF
>-|TRBJ1-6|TRBD1|TRBV18
CASSQDRGRASPLHF
>-|TRBJ2-5|-|TRBV27
CASSSMVRETQYF
>-|TRBJ2-1|-|TRBV7-9
CASTGRVSYNEQFF